A selection of T cell receptor beta chains follows, all from one sample in a study of radiation and T cells in renal cell carcinoma. Assay used: immunoSEQ multiplex PCR; TCRdb lists only in-frame clones, some missing. Among about 59,000 clones listed, just under 80% were seen once. The sample here was blood, taken from a patient whose treatment included radiotherapy and nephrectomy. Receptors were obtained from a man aged 60 to 75 with renal cell carcinoma. Both conserved end residues are part of each CDR3. The order of the fields is D gene, J gene, V gene, clone size, CDR3 protein, CDR3 DNA. D genes are given only for firm matches. Rows give clone size only sometimes, using once, few, many, or a class for an expanded clone.

TRBD1,TRBJ1-1,TRBV5-6,NA,CASSLTGDTEAFF,TGTGCCAGCAGTCTTACAGGGGACACTGAAGCTTTCTTT
NA,TRBJ2-2,TRBV9,NA,CASSVGGTGELFF,TGTGCCAGCAGCGTAGGAGGCACCGGGGAGCTGTTTTTT
NA,TRBJ2-2,TRBV11-2,NA,CASSLAVGELFF,TGTGCCAGCAGCTTAGCGGTCGGGGAGCTGTTTTTT
TRBD1,TRBJ1-2,TRBV18,NA,CASSHRQGVDGYTF,TGTGCCAGCTCGCATAGACAGGGGGTGGATGGCTACACCTTC
NA,TRBJ2-3,TRBV9,NA,CASSVEGRLFDTQYF,TGTGCCAGCAGCGTAGAGGGGCGGCTTTTCGATACGCAGTATTTT
NA,TRBJ2-2,TRBV27,NA,CASSPLSTRVVGELFF,TGTGCCAGCAGTCCCCTATCGACCCGGGTGGTCGGGGAGCTGTTTTTT
NA,TRBJ2-3,TRBV11-3,NA,CASSLNYDTQYF,TGTGCCAGCAGCTTGAACTATGATACGCAGTATTTT
NA,TRBJ2-1,TRBV7-2,NA,CASSRGLWNEQFF,TGTGCCAGCAGCAGAGGCCTATGGAATGAGCAGTTCTTC
NA,TRBJ2-3,TRBV9,NA,CASSTRTTSDTQYF,TGTGCCAGCAGCACCCGGACTACCTCAGATACGCAGTATTTT
NA,TRBJ2-5,TRBV28,NA,CASSPIGETQYF,TGTGCCAGCAGCCCGATAGGAGAGACCCAGTACTTC
NA,TRBJ2-3,TRBV7-9,NA,CASSFSGSWDTQYF,TGTGCCAGCAGCTTTTCCGGGAGTTGGGATACGCAGTATTTT
NA,TRBJ1-1,TRBV6-6,NA,CASGGVGTEAFF,TGTGCCAGCGGGGGGGTAGGCACTGAAGCTTTCTTT
NA,TRBJ2-6,TRBV7-9,NA,CASSSRAATGANVLTF,TGTGCCAGCAGCTCGAGAGCAGCCACTGGGGCCAACGTCCTGACTTTC
TRBD1,TRBJ2-4,TRBV7-8,NA,CASRDRKNIQYF,TGTGCCAGCCGGGACAGGAAAAACATTCAGTACTTC
NA,TRBJ1-2,TRBV10-3,NA,CAISESNVRSNYGYTF,TGTGCCATCAGTGAGTCGAATGTCCGTTCTAACTATGGCTACACCTTC
TRBD2,TRBJ2-1,TRBV18,NA,CASSRLAISSYNEQFF,TGTGCCAGCTCCCGACTAGCGATCAGCTCCTACAATGAGCAGTTCTTC
TRBD1,TRBJ1-3,TRBV19,NA,CASTDGGGRNTIYF,TGTGCCAGTACCGATGGAGGGGGCCGAAACACCATATATTTT
NA,TRBJ2-5,TRBV6-6,NA,CASSYREGGQETQYF,TGTGCCAGCAGTTACAGGGAGGGGGGGCAAGAGACCCAGTACTTC
TRBD1,TRBJ1-4,TRBV11-3,NA,CASSDRDRDKKLFF,TGTGCCAGCAGCGACCGGGACAGGGATAAAAAACTGTTTTTT
NA,TRBJ2-5,TRBV5-8,NA,CASSLSGRLQETQYF,TGTGCCAGCAGCCTCTCTGGACGGTTACAAGAGACCCAGTACTTC
NA,TRBJ2-3,TRBV12-5,NA,CASGLEGPDTQYF,TGTGCTAGTGGTTTGGAGGGTCCAGATACGCAGTATTTT
NA,TRBJ2-3,TRBV2,few,CASMGGAPFW,TGTGCCAGCATGGGCGGGGCACCCTTTTGG
NA,TRBJ2-7,TRBV5-8,NA,CASSFYSTGPITYEQYF,TGTGCCAGCAGCTTCTATTCTACAGGCCCTATCACCTACGAGCAGTACTTC
NA,TRBJ2-3,TRBV14,NA,CASSQGLFPQTQYF,TGTGCCAGCAGCCAGGGCCTCTTTCCGCAGACGCAGTATTTT
NA,TRBJ2-7,TRBV19,NA,CASSIGPADWQYF,TGTGCCAGTAGTATAGGTCCAGCTGACTGGCAGTACTTC
TRBD1,TRBJ2-7,TRBV29-1,NA,CSVRQGADEQYF,TGCAGCGTTCGACAGGGGGCTGACGAGCAGTACTTC
NA,TRBJ2-3,TRBV27,NA,CASRYWGTDTQYF,TGTGCCAGTCGGTACTGGGGGACAGATACGCAGTATTTT
NA,TRBJ2-7,TRBV4-3,NA,CASSQIRFAATYEQYF,TGCGCCAGCAGCCAGATCCGGTTTGCAGCTACCTACGAGCAGTACTTC
TRBD2,TRBJ2-3,TRBV7-2,NA,CASSLTGLDADTQYF,TGTGCCAGCAGCTTAACGGGACTAGATGCAGATACGCAGTATTTT
TRBD1,TRBJ1-4,TRBV4-2,NA,CASSQDQGQWEKLFF,TGTGCCAGCAGCCAAGATCAGGGACAGTGGGAAAAACTGTTTTTT
TRBD1,TRBJ1-5,TRBV19,NA,CASSTTGGNQPQHF,TGTGCCAGTAGTACGACAGGGGGCAATCAGCCCCAGCATTTT
NA,TRBJ1-1,TRBV6-1,few,CASSRWMNTEAFF,TGTGCCAGCTCTCGCTGGATGAACACTGAAGCTTTCTTT
NA,TRBJ1-1,TRBV11-2,NA,CASSLVMGQPNTEAFF,TGTGCCAGCAGCTTAGTTATGGGTCAGCCGAACACTGAAGCTTTCTTT
NA,TRBJ1-3,TRBV7-9,few,CASSLTSGNTIYF,TGTGCCAGCAGCTTAACCTCTGGAAACACCATATATTTT
NA,TRBJ1-1,TRBV5-8,NA,CASKGWAEAFF,TGTGCCAGCAAGGGGTGGGCTGAAGCTTTCTTT
TRBD2,TRBJ2-1,TRBV19,NA,CASSLTGTSGSYEQFF,TGTGCCAGTAGTCTCACCGGGACTAGCGGGAGCTATGAGCAGTTCTTC
TRBD2,TRBJ2-2,TRBV18,NA,CASSETSGRTGELFF,TGTGCCAGCTCAGAGACTAGCGGGAGAACCGGGGAGCTGTTTTTT
NA,TRBJ2-1,TRBV30,few,CAWSPGDGQASYNEQFF,TGTGCCTGGAGTCCGGGGGATGGACAGGCATCCTACAATGAGCAGTTCTTC
NA,TRBJ1-2,TRBV14,NA,CASSQDLANGYTF,TGTGCCAGCAGCCAAGATTTGGCTAATGGCTACACCTTC
NA,TRBJ1-5,TRBV30,NA,CAWSLEGNQPQHF,TGTGCCTGGAGTCTAGAGGGCAATCAGCCCCAGCATTTT
NA,TRBJ2-1,TRBV30,NA,CAWNSGSASNEQFF,TGTGCCTGGAATTCCGGTTCGGCTAGCAATGAGCAGTTCTTC
NA,TRBJ2-1,TRBV25-1,NA,CASSDSRLHYYNEQFF,TGTGCCAGCAGTGATTCACGACTACATTACTACAATGAGCAGTTCTTC
NA,TRBJ1-3,TRBV2,NA,CASSEGDVHSGNTIYF,TGTGCCAGCAGTGAAGGCGACGTCCACTCTGGAAACACCATATATTTT
NA,TRBJ2-1,TRBV19,NA,CATRDHYYNEQFF,TGTGCCACCCGGGACCACTACTACAATGAGCAGTTCTTC
NA,TRBJ1-4,TRBV9,NA,CASSGGTTNEKLFF,TGTGCCAGCAGCGGAGGCACAACTAATGAAAAACTGTTTTTT
NA,TRBJ2-7,TRBV5-4,NA,CASTRKSQGREYEQYF,TGTGCCAGCACCCGGAAAAGCCAGGGAAGGGAATACGAGCAGTACTTC
TRBD1,TRBJ1-1,TRBV2,once,CASRLGQGYGAFF,TGTGCCAGCAGACTGGGACAGGGATACGGTGCTTTCTTT
NA,TRBJ2-1,TRBV5-4,NA,CASSSWGDEQFF,TGTGCCAGCAGCTCCTGGGGGGATGAGCAGTTCTTC
NA,TRBJ1-1,TRBV11-3,NA,CASSLGHRSEAFF,TGTGCCAGCAGCTTAGGCCATCGGAGCGAAGCTTTCTTT
NA,TRBJ2-6,TRBV11-1,NA,CASIQTTVVSGANVLTF,TGTGCCAGCATCCAGACGACGGTTGTCTCTGGGGCCAACGTCCTGACTTTC
NA,TRBJ1-1,TRBV19,once,CASSITRGSTEAFF,TGTGCCAGTAGTATAACGAGGGGTAGCACTGAAGCTTTCTTT
TRBD1,TRBJ2-3,TRBV27,NA,CASSLITPGAGGDTQYF,TGTGCCAGCAGTTTAATTACGCCCGGGGCAGGGGGAGATACGCAGTATTTT
NA,TRBJ1-1,TRBV7-2,NA,CASSLDFGGLNTEAFF,TGTGCCAGCAGCTTAGATTTCGGGGGGTTGAACACTGAAGCTTTCTTT
NA,TRBJ2-5,TRBV10-2,few,CASSGGAEQQETQYF,TGCGCCAGCAGTGGAGGAGCGGAACAACAAGAGACCCAGTACTTC
NA,TRBJ2-2,TRBV6-6,once,CASSSDPNTGELFF,TGTGCCAGCAGCTCAGACCCGAACACCGGGGAGCTGTTTTTT
TRBD2,TRBJ2-5,TRBV11-2,NA,CASSPAGGHETQYF,TGTGCCAGCAGCCCAGCGGGGGGGCATGAGACCCAGTACTTC
TRBD2,TRBJ2-3,TRBV4-3,NA,CASSQDGLAGGTDTQYF,TGCGCCAGCAGCCAAGATGGGCTAGCGGGGGGTACAGATACGCAGTATTTT